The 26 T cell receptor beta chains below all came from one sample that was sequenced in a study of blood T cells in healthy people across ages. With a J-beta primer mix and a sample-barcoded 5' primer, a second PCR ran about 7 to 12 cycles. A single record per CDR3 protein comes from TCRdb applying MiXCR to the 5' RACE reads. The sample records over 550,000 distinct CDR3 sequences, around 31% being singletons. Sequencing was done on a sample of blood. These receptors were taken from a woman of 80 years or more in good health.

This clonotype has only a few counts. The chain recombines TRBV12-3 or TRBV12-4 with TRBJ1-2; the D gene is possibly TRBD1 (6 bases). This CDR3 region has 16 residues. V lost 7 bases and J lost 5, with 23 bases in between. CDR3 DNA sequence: TGTGCCAGCACCCTAAGGGGCCGGCACACAGGGTATGGCTACACCTTC. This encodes CASTLRGRHTGYGYTF.

CDR3 in amino acids: CATLGTRVSGELFF. CDR3 DNA: TGTGCCACCTTAGGGACTAGGGTTTCCGGGGAGCTGTTTTTT. The J gene is TRBJ2-2, the V gene TRBV28; 8 bases are shared with TRBD2. The CDR3 runs to 14 residues. CDR1 MDHEN and CDR2 SYDVKM come from the germline V gene. V lost 10 bases, J lost 6 bases, and 10 bases stayed unmatched.

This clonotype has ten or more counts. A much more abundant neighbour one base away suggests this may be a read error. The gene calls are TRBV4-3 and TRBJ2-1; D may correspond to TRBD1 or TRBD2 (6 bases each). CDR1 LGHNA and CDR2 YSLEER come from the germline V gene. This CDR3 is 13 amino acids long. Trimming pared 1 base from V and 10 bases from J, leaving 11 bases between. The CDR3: CASSQVGGHEQFF. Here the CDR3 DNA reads TGCGCCAGCAGCCAAGTAGGGGGGCACGAGCAGTTCTTC.

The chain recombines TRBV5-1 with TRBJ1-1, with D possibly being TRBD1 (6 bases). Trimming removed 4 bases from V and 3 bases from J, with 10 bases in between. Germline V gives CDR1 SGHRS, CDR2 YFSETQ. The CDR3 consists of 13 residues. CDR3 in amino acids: CASSKEGDTEAFF. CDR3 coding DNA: TGCGCCAGCAGCAAGGAGGGGGACACTGAAGCTTTCTTT.

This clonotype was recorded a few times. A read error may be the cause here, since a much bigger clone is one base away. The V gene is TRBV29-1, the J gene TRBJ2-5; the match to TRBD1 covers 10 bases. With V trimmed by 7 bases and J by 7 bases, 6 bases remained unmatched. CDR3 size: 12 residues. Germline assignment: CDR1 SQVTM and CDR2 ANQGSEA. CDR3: CSGGTGDATQYF. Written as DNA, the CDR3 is TGCAGCGGGGGGACAGGGGACGCGACCCAGTACTTC.

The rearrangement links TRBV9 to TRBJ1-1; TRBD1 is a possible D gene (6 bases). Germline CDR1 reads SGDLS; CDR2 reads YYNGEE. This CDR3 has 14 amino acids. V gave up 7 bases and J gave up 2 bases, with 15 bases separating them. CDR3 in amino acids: CASRRSTGNTEAFF. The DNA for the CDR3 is TGTGCCAGCCGGCGATCGACAGGAAACACTGAAGCTTTCTTT.

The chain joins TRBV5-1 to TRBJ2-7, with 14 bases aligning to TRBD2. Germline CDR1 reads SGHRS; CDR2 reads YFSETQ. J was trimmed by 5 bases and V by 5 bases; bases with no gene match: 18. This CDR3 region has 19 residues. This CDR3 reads CASSSGLAGGLGNLHEQYF. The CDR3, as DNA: TGCGCCAGCAGTTCCGGACTAGCGGGGGGACTGGGTAATCTCCACGAGCAGTACTTC.

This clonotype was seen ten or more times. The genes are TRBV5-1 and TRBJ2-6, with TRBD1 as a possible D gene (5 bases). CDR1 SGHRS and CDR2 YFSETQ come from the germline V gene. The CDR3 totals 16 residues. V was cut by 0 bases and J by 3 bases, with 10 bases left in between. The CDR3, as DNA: TGCGCCAGCAGCTTGGACACGCAGGGTGGGGCCAACGTCCTGACTTTC. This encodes CASSLDTQGGANVLTF.

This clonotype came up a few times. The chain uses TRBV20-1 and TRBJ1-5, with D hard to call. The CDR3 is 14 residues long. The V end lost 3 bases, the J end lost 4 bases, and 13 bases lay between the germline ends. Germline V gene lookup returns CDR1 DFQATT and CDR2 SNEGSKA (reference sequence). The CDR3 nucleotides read TGCAGTGCTAGCAAAGCACAGAAAAATCAGCCCCAGCATTTT. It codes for CSASKAQKNQPQHF.

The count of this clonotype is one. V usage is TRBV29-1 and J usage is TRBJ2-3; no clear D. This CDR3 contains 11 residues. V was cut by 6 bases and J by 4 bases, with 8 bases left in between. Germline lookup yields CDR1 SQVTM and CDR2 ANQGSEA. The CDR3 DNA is TGCAGCGTGCGACCCGCAGATACGCAGTATTTT. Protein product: CSVRPADTQYF.

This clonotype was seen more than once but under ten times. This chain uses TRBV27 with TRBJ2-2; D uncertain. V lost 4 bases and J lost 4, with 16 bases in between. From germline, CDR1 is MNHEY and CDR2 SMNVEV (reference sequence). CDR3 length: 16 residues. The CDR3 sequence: CASSWAQIRGTGELFF. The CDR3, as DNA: TGTGCCAGCAGTTGGGCACAGATACGAGGCACCGGGGAGCTGTTTTTT.

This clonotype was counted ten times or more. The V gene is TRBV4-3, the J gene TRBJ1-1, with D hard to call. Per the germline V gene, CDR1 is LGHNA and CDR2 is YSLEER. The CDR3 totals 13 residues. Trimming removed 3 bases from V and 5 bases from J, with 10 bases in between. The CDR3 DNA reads TGCGCCAGCAGCCACGATAGGGTGACTGAAGCTTTCTTT. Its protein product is CASSHDRVTEAFF.

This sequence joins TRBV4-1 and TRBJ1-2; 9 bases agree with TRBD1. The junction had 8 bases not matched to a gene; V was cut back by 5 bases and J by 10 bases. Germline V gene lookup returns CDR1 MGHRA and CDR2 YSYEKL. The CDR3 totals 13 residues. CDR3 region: CASSGRDREYYTF. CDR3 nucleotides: TGCGCCAGCAGCGGCCGGGACAGGGAGTACTACACCTTC.

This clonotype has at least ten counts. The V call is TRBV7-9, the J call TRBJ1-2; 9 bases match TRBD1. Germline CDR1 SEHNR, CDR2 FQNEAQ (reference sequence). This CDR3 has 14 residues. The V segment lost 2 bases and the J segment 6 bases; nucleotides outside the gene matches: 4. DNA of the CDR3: TGTGCCAGCAGCTTAACCACAGGGGGCGATGGCTACACCTTC. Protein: CASSLTTGGDGYTF.

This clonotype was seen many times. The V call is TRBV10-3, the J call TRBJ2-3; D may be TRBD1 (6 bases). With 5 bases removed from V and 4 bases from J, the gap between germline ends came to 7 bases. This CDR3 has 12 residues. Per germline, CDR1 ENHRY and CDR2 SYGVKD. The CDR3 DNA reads TGTGCCATCAGTACAGGGTCAGATACGCAGTATTTT. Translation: CAISTGSDTQYF.

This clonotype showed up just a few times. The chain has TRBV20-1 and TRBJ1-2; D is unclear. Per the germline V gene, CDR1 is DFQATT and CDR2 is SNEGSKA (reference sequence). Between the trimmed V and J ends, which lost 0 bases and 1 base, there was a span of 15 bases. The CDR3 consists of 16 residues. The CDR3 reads CSARDSMQRVNYGYTF. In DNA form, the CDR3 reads TGCAGTGCTAGAGATAGTATGCAGCGGGTTAACTATGGCTACACCTTC.

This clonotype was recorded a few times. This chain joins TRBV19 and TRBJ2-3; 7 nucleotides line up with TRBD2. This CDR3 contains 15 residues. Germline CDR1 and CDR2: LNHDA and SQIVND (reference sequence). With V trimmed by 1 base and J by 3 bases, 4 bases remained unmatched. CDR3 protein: CASSIGRGRTDTQYF. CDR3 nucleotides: TGTGCCAGTAGTATAGGGCGGGGGAGGACAGATACGCAGTATTTT.

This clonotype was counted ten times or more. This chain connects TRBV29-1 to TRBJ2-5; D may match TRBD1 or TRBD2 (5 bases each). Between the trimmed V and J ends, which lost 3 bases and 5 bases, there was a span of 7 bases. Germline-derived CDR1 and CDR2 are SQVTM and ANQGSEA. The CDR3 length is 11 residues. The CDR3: CSVDEGETQYF. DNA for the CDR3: TGCAGCGTTGACGAGGGGGAGACCCAGTACTTC.

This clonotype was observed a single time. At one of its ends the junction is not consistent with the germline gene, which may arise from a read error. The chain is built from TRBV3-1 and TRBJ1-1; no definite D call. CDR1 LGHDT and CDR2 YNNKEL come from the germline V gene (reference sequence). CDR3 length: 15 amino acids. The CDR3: CAGSPTLGPNTEAFF. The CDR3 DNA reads TGTGCCGGCAGCCCGACACTAGGACCGAACACTGAAGCTTTCTTT.

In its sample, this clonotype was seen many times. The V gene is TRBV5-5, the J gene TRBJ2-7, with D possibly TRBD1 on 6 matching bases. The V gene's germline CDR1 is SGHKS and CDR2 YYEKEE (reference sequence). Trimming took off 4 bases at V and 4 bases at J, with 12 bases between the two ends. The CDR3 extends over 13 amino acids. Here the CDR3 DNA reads TGTGCCAGCAGCCCGCAGGGGCAATACGAGCAGTACTTC. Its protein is CASSPQGQYEQYF.

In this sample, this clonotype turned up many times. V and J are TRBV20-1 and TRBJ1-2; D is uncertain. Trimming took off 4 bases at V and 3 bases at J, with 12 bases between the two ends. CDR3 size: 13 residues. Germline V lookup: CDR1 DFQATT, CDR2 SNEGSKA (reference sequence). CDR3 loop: CSAMPGIDYGYTF. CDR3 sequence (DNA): TGCAGTGCTATGCCGGGAATAGACTATGGCTACACCTTC.

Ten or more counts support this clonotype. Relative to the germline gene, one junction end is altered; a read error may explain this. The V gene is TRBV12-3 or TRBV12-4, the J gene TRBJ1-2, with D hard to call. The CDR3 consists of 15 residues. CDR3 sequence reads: CASSLELPLDYGYTF. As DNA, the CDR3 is TGTGCCAGCAGCTTAGAGCTACCATTGGATTATGGCTACACCTTC.

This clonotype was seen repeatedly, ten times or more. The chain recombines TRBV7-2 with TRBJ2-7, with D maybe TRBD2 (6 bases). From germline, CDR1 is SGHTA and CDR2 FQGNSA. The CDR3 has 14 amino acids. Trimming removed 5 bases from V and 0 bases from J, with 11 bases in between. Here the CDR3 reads CASSPDGSSYEQYF. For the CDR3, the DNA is TGTGCCAGCAGCCCCGACGGGAGCTCCTACGAGCAGTACTTC. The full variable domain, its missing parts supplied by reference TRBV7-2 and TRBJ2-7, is GAGVSQSPSNKVTEKGKDVELRCDPISGHTALYWYRQSLGQGLEFLIYFQGNSAPDKSGLPSDRFSAERTGGSVSTLTIQRTQQEDSAVYLCASSPDGSSYEQYFGPGTRLTVT.

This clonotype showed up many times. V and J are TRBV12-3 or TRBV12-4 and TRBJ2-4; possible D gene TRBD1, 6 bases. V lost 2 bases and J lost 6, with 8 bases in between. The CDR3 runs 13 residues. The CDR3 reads CASSLLGANIQYF. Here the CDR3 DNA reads TGTGCCAGCAGTTTACTGGGGGCAAACATTCAGTACTTC.

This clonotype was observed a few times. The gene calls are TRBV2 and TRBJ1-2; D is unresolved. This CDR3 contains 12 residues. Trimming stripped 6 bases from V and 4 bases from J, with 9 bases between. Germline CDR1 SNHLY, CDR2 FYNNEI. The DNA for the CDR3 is TGTGCCAGCAGGGTCAGTGCCTATGGCTACACCTTC. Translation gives CASRVSAYGYTF.

In DNA form, the CDR3 reads TGTGCCAGCACCCCTATGGGGACACGACTCTCACCCCTCCACTTT. It yields the protein CASTPMGTRLSPLHF. The chain uses TRBV7-9 and TRBJ1-6, with D perhaps matching TRBD1 (6 bases). Germline CDR1 is SEHNR and CDR2 is FQNEAQ (reference sequence). The CDR3 contains 15 residues. The V gene lost 7 bases and the J gene lost 10 bases, with 20 bases spanning the gap.